This T cell receptor (beta chain) was observed in a study of shared clonotypes between healthy human individuals. Study results and caveats: Memory subsets had estimated richness that was generally smaller than that of naive subsets.

From CD4+ cells came CD45RA+ naive and CD45RA-negative memory subsets. The CDR3 has 14 amino acids. V lost 2 bases and J 13 bases, leaving 19 bases between the germline ends. Germline values: CDR1 SGHRS, CDR2 YFSETQ. Notes on this clone: The antigen remains unidentified.

Samples underwent the assay at deep level. The sorted-subset replicate PCRs were given around 0.2 ug DNA, which is 27,000 or so T cell genomes. Here immunoSEQ multiplex PCR was the method, and the copy in TCRdb shows in-frame clones only, minus some. The profile shows about 2 million clones, over 85% of them singletons. The rearrangement uses TRBV5-1 and TRBJ1-3, with D tentatively TRBD1 (6 bases). This TCR derives from a man between 18 and 29 years old in good health. Sequencing was carried out using naive CD4+ T cells sorted from blood. The subset is: CD45RA+ positively selected. For the CDR3, the DNA is TGCGCCAGCAGCTTAGGGGGAAGTGAGAATTTGATATATTTT. It is translated as CASSLGGSENLIYF.